This TCR beta chain was identified in a study of identical twins. In TCRdb, the 5' RACE reads were re-called with MiXCR into one record per CDR3 protein. The repertoire includes 600,000 to 850,000 distinct CDR3 sequences, roughly 20% of them detected once, and less than 15% sits in the top ten. Study conclusions and caveats: Invariant MAIT and iNKT cells could partly confound zero-insertion analyses.

CDR1 SEHNR and CDR2 FQNEAQ come from the germline V gene (reference sequence). V dropped 1 base and J dropped 13 bases, with 8 bases sitting between them. The CDR3 runs 12 residues. This clonotype showed up just a few times. What it binds is unknown. These same data were also listed under a study on T cells expressing NK-cell markers. As that report states: Among the experiments, several used an anti-gamma-delta TCR antibody to restrict sorting to alpha-beta TCR T cells. Of the CD8+ T cells in about 6 donors, about 1.0-8% belonged to dominant NKG2C+ clonotypes. The study found these clonotypes also leading the CD3+CD56-NKG2C+ fraction in a few donors.

The chain recombines TRBV7-9 with TRBJ1-6; D may be TRBD1 (5 bases). The sample comprised PBMCs. This TCR came from a woman aged 18-29 years in good health. The CDR3 spells CASSLEGPPLHF. CDR3 coding DNA: TGTGCCAGCAGCTTAGAGGGACCTCCCCTCCACTTT. The full variable domain, completed using reference TRBV7-9 and TRBJ1-6, is DTGVSQNPRHKITKRGQNVTFRCDPISEHNRLYWYRQTLGQGPEFLTYFQNEAQLEKSRLLSDRFSAERPKGSFSTLEIQRTEQGDSAMYLCASSLEGPPLHFGNGTRLTVT.